This entry lists 32 T cell receptor beta chains sequenced from one sample in a study of blood T cell repertoires in COVID-19. The repertoire was sequenced with immunoSEQ multiplex PCR; TCRdb's copy has only in-frame clones and lacks some. Found here are 40,000 to 60,000 clones, about 88% of them singletons; the top ten hold around 5%. The sample taken for sequencing was peripheral blood. The origin of the receptors is a man in his forties or fifties with active COVID-19.

This rearrangement joins TRBV11-2 to TRBJ2-7; TRBD2 matches at 13 bases. Per germline, CDR1 SGHAT and CDR2 FQNNGV. The length of the CDR3 is 14 residues. Trimming took 5 bases from V and 4 from J; bases not matched to a gene: 2. In nucleotides, the CDR3 is TGTGCCAGCAGCCAGGGACTAGCGGGATACGAGCAGTACTTC. Translation gives CASSQGLAGYEQYF.

This chain uses TRBV6-6 with TRBJ1-6; D perhaps matches TRBD1 (6 bases). The CDR3 is made up of 17 amino acids. Trimming removed 6 bases at V and 3 bases at J, with 18 bases between. Germline CDR1 and CDR2: MNHNY and SVGAGI (reference sequence). Written as DNA, the CDR3 is TGTGCCAGCAGCCGATCACTCAGGGGCAACTATAATTCACCCCTCCACTTT. Protein product: CASSRSLRGNYNSPLHF.

The chain recombines TRBV28 with TRBJ1-4, with TRBD1 matching 9 bases. With 3 bases clipped from V and 8 bases from J, the junction kept 13 bases outside the gene matches. This CDR3 region has 17 residues. The germline V gene encodes CDR1 MDHEN and CDR2 SYDVKM. The CDR3 here is CASSFPGQGNRREKLFF. CDR3 DNA sequence: TGTGCCAGCAGTTTCCCCGGACAGGGGAATAGAAGGGAAAAACTGTTTTTT.

Here the CDR3 DNA reads TGTGCCAGCTCACCACCGTTAGTATTGGAGCAGTTCTTC. This codes for CASSPPLVLEQFF. The rearrangement joins TRBV18 to TRBJ2-1; D remains ambiguous. CDR3 length equals 13 residues. Germline loops: CDR1 KGHSH, CDR2 LQKENI. Trimming took 0 bases from V and 10 from J, leaving 10 bases between them.

V and J are TRBV20-1 and TRBJ2-1; D is perhaps TRBD2 (6 bases). Trimming removed 3 bases at V and 9 bases at J, with 6 bases between. The CDR3 totals 10 residues. Germline CDR1 is DFQATT and CDR2 is SNEGSKA (reference sequence). The CDR3 nucleotides are TGCAGTGCTAGGGAGGGTGAGCAGTTCTTC. It specifies CSAREGEQFF.

The CDR3 reads CASSSTGELFGYTF. In DNA form, the CDR3 reads TGTGCCAGCAGCTCGACAGGAGAACTATTTGGCTACACCTTC. The gene calls are TRBV5-6 and TRBJ1-2; TRBD1 is a possible D gene (6 bases). From germline, CDR1 is SGHDT and CDR2 YYEEEE. With 3 bases removed from V and 7 bases from J, the gap between germline ends came to 16 bases. The CDR3 length is 14 residues.

This clone was seen ten or more times. The V and J genes are TRBV7-9 and TRBJ1-3; D uncertain. This CDR3 is 13 amino acids long. Trimming removed 4 bases from V and 0 bases from J, with 4 bases in between. Germline CDR1 reads SEHNR; CDR2 reads FQNEAQ (reference sequence). The CDR3 DNA is TGTGCCAGCAGCTCTAACTCTGGAAACACCATATATTTT. Translating gives CASSSNSGNTIYF.

This rearrangement joins TRBV7-6 to TRBJ2-5, with TRBD2 identical over 8 bases. Germline V gene lookup returns CDR1 SGHVS and CDR2 FNYEAQ. V gave up 6 bases and J gave up 1 base; unmatched junction bases: 7. The CDR3 runs to 15 residues. The CDR3 region has the DNA TGTGCCAGCAGTTCTACTAGCGGCCTCCAAGAGACCCAGTACTTC. Translating gives CASSSTSGLQETQYF.

The CDR3 is CASSRGQGADTEAFF. CDR3 sequence (DNA): TGCGCCAGCAGCCGGGGACAGGGGGCGGACACTGAAGCTTTCTTT. The rearrangement links TRBV5-1 to TRBJ1-1; 12 bases match TRBD1. Germline V gene data show CDR1 as SGHRS and CDR2 as YFSETQ. The CDR3 is made up of 15 amino acids. Losses at the gene ends were 4 bases for V and 3 bases for J; bases not matched to a gene: 4. Full variable domain (missing parts from reference TRBV5-1 and TRBJ1-1): KAGVTQTPRYLIKTRGQQVTLSCSPISGHRSVSWYQQTPGQGLQFLFEYFSETQRNKGNFPGRFSGRQFSNSRSEMNVSTLELGDSALYLCASSRGQGADTEAFFGQGTRLTVV.

The V call is TRBV6-1, the J call TRBJ1-3; perhaps TRBD1 as D (5 bases). Germline CDR1 MNHNS, CDR2 SASEGT. This CDR3 has 15 amino acids. Trimming pared 3 bases from V and 0 bases from J, leaving 9 bases between. In DNA, the CDR3 is TGTGCCAGCAGTGATGGGACTGACTCTGGAAACACCATATATTTT. Its protein product is CASSDGTDSGNTIYF.

This sequence joins TRBV6-2 or TRBV6-3 and TRBJ2-7; tentatively, D is TRBD2 (5 bases). The ends were cut back, 6 bases at V and 5 bases at J, with 14 bases in the middle. The germline CDR1 and CDR2 sequences are MNHEY and SVGEGT. This CDR3 is 13 amino acids long. The CDR3 region is CASSAGRSNEQYF. The CDR3 nucleotides are TGTGCCAGCAGCGCGGGCCGGAGTAACGAGCAGTACTTC.

This chain connects TRBV27 to TRBJ2-7; TRBD1 matches 12 bases. From germline, CDR1 is MNHEY and CDR2 SMNVEV (reference sequence). The J segment lost 5 bases and the V segment lost 3 bases, leaving 8 bases of the junction unmatched. The CDR3 loop spans 16 amino acids. The CDR3 DNA follows: TGTGCCAGCAGTTTGCACCCGGGGACAGGGGGCGACGAGCAGTACTTC. It codes for CASSLHPGTGGDEQYF.

The V gene is TRBV5-4, the J gene TRBJ2-1, with a weak D call TRBD2 (5 bases). The CDR3 extends over 16 amino acids. CDR1 is SGHNT, CDR2 YYREEE, per germline (reference sequence). Trimming left V 0 bases short and J 2 bases short, with 12 bases between. CDR3 region: CASSLALAGAYNEQFF. In nucleotides, the CDR3 is TGTGCCAGCAGCTTGGCTCTAGCAGGCGCCTACAATGAGCAGTTCTTC.

The chain employs TRBV7-9 and TRBJ1-2; 9 bases map to TRBD1. CDR1 and CDR2 from the germline V gene are SEHNR and FQNEAQ (reference sequence). The CDR3 contains 14 residues. Losses at the gene ends were 5 bases for V and 3 bases for J; bases not matched to a gene: 4. As DNA, the CDR3 is TGTGCCAGCAGCCCCACAGGGGGCTACTATGGCTACACCTTC. Protein product: CASSPTGGYYGYTF.

This rearrangement joins TRBV14 to TRBJ2-1; TRBD2 aligns across 10 bases. CDR1 is SGHDN and CDR2 is FVKESK in the germline V gene. The ends lost 4 bases at V and 2 bases at J; junction bases unmatched: 8. The CDR3 runs to 17 residues. DNA for the CDR3: TGTGCCAGCAGCCCATGGACTAGCGGACGGACCTACAATGAGCAGTTCTTC. Translated: CASSPWTSGRTYNEQFF. Drawing the rest from reference TRBV14 and TRBJ2-1, the complete variable domain is EAGVTQFPSHSVIEKGQTVTLRCDPISGHDNLYWYRRVMGKEIKFLLHFVKESKQDESGMPNNRFLAERTGGTYSTLKVQPAELEDSGVYFCASSPWTSGRTYNEQFFGPGTRLTVL.

The rearrangement joins TRBV7-9 to TRBJ2-5; D gene unclear. The J call may be faulty, since TRBJ2-7 better matches the DNA end. This CDR3 has 11 amino acids. Germline CDR1 is SEHNR and CDR2 is FQNEAQ (reference sequence). The CDR3 protein is CASSPLREQYF. The CDR3, as DNA: TGTGCCAGCAGCCCCCTCCGCGAGCAGTACTTC.

The V gene is TRBV27, the J gene TRBJ1-2, with D uncertain. Germline CDR1 reads MNHEY; CDR2 reads SMNVEV (reference sequence). V was trimmed by 8 bases and J by 0 bases, leaving 19 bases between them. The CDR3 is made up of 16 amino acids. The CDR3 spells CASGPRGGIANYGYTF. As DNA, the CDR3 is TGTGCCAGCGGCCCGCGGGGAGGGATAGCTAACTATGGCTACACCTTC.

This clone was counted a single time. The chain recombines TRBV7-9 with TRBJ2-2, with D perhaps matching TRBD2 (6 bases). This CDR3 is built from 16 residues. The ends were cut back, 5 bases at V and 1 base at J, with 14 bases in the middle. From germline, CDR1 is SEHNR and CDR2 FQNEAQ (reference sequence). The CDR3, as DNA: TGTGCCAGCAGCCCATTTGGGACTTTGAACACCGGGGAGCTGTTTTTT. It specifies CASSPFGTLNTGELFF.

This chain uses TRBV5-1 with TRBJ2-2, with D tentatively TRBD2 (6 bases). The length of the CDR3 is 16 residues. In germline, CDR1 is SGHRS, CDR2 YFSETQ. V was shortened by 6 bases and J by 2 bases, with 17 bases between the two germline ends. The CDR3 sequence is CASTRFSGTNTGELFF. In nucleotides, the CDR3 is TGCGCCAGCACCCGATTTAGCGGAACTAACACCGGGGAGCTGTTTTTT.

This chain uses TRBV30 with TRBJ1-1; D remains ambiguous. Germline V lookup: CDR1 GTSNPN, CDR2 SVGIG (reference sequence). The CDR3 runs to 12 residues. Trimming stripped 2 bases from V and 1 base from J, with 5 bases between. CDR3 coding DNA: TGTGCCTGGAGTCGTTGGAACACTGAAGCTTTCTTT. This translates into CAWSRWNTEAFF.

This rearrangement joins TRBV27 to TRBJ2-3; 16 positions agree with TRBD2. The germline V gene encodes CDR1 MNHEY and CDR2 SMNVEV (reference sequence). The CDR3 is 19 residues long. The V and J ends lost 0 bases and 3 bases, in that order; junction bases with no gene match: 6. The CDR3 DNA reads as TGTGCCAGCAGTTTATCGAAGGGACTAGCGGGAGGGGTGACAGATACGCAGTATTTT. Translation: CASSLSKGLAGGVTDTQYF.

The gene calls are TRBV19 and TRBJ1-1; 8 bases map to TRBD1. The CDR3 contains 14 residues. V trimming: 1 base; J trimming: 6 bases; junction bases outside the gene matches: 4. Germline CDR1 is LNHDA and CDR2 is SQIVND (reference sequence). The CDR3 region is CASSIGQGAAEAFF. Written as DNA, the CDR3 is TGTGCCAGTAGTATAGGGCAGGGGGCCGCTGAAGCTTTCTTT.

V gene TRBV6-5 combines with J gene TRBJ2-7; D is undetermined. Trimming took 1 base from V and 2 from J, leaving 12 bases between them. The CDR3 sequence is 15 residues long. Per the germline V gene, CDR1 is MNHEY and CDR2 is SVGAGI. The CDR3 DNA reads as TGTGCCAGCAGTTACTGGAGAGGAATGACCTACGAGCAGTACTTC. Encoded protein: CASSYWRGMTYEQYF.

The V gene is TRBV6-1, the J gene TRBJ1-2; D is perhaps TRBD1 (6 bases). The germline V gene has CDR1 MNHNS and CDR2 SASEGT. This CDR3 contains 14 residues. Trimming left V 3 bases short and J 5 bases short, with 13 bases between. CDR3: CASSEGTTSYGYTF. Here the CDR3 DNA reads TGTGCCAGCAGTGAGGGGACAACCTCTTATGGCTACACCTTC.

The V call is TRBV4-2, the J call TRBJ2-2; 10 nucleotides align to TRBD2. CDR3 length: 16 amino acids. In germline, CDR1 is LGHNA, CDR2 YNFKEQ. V was pared by 4 bases and J by 4 bases, with 6 bases of the junction left unmatched. CDR3 nucleotides: TGTGCCAGCAGCCTGAGCGGGAGGGCCGGCACCGGGGAGCTGTTTTTT. Protein product: CASSLSGRAGTGELFF.

In its sample, this clone was seen once. One junction end disagrees with the germline gene, perhaps due to a read error. The chain couples TRBV27 to TRBJ1-4; D is unclear. The CDR3 length is 16 residues. Germline V gene data show CDR1 as MNHEY and CDR2 as SMNVEV (reference sequence). The CDR3 reads CASSVSSALLPEKLFF. CDR3 DNA sequence: TGTGCCAGCAGTGTATCCTCAGCGTTATTACCTGAAAAACTGTTTTTT.

The rearrangement uses TRBV6-6 and TRBJ2-7; 11 nucleotides match TRBD2. The CDR3 covers 18 residues. Germline-derived CDR1 and CDR2 are MNHNY and SVGAGI (reference sequence). Trimming cost V 5 bases and J 0 bases; bases outside gene matches: 12. CDR3 in amino acids: CASSPAEGLAASSYEQYF. The CDR3 nucleotides read TGTGCCAGCAGTCCGGCCGAGGGACTAGCGGCGAGCTCCTACGAGCAGTACTTC.

The V call is TRBV3-1 (or the pseudogene TRBV3-2), the J call TRBJ2-1; D remains ambiguous. V lost 2 bases to trimming and J lost 8 bases, with 4 bases between them. The CDR3 covers 11 residues. From germline, CDR1 is LGHDT and CDR2 YNNKEL (reference sequence). The CDR3 sequence: CASSQSDEQFF. CDR3 sequence (DNA): TGTGCCAGCAGCCAAAGCGATGAGCAGTTCTTC.

This clone appeared a few times. The chain is built from TRBV5-5 and TRBJ2-7; 12 bases fit TRBD2. The CDR3 runs to 16 residues. From germline, CDR1 is SGHKS and CDR2 YYEKEE (reference sequence). With 4 bases clipped from V and 3 bases from J, the junction kept 8 bases outside the gene matches. CDR3 in DNA: TGTGCCAGCAGCCCCCGACTAGCGGGAGTAATCTACGAGCAGTACTTC. This sequence encodes CASSPRLAGVIYEQYF.

DNA of the CDR3: TGTGCCAGCAGCCGTACAGGGTCGAACACCGGGGAGCTGTTTTTT. Its translation is CASSRTGSNTGELFF. J is TRBJ2-2 and V is TRBV7-3; a possible D gene is TRBD1 (6 bases). CDR1 is SGHTA and CDR2 is FQGTGA in the germline V gene. CDR3 length equals 15 residues. The germline V and J ends were trimmed by 5 bases and 0 bases, with 10 bases remaining between them.

This chain joins TRBV5-1 and TRBJ1-6; tentatively, D is TRBD1 (6 bases). Trimming cost V 0 bases and J 6 bases, with 19 bases left between them. The CDR3 contains 18 residues. Per the germline V gene, CDR1 is SGHRS and CDR2 is YFSETQ. Here the CDR3 DNA reads TGCGCCAGCAGCTTGGGGGGGCTGGCAGGCAGAGGTAATTCACCCCTCCACTTT. This encodes CASSLGGLAGRGNSPLHF.

This rearrangement joins TRBV25-1 to TRBJ2-1; 8 bases align to TRBD2. Trimming removed 4 bases from V and 4 bases from J; junction bases left unmatched: 12. The CDR3 sequence is 17 residues long. Germline V lookup: CDR1 MGHDK, CDR2 SYGVNS. CDR3 nucleotides: TGTGCCAGCAGTGCCCCCGGACTAGCAGGGAAGTACAATGAGCAGTTCTTC. Amino acid sequence: CASSAPGLAGKYNEQFF.